Listed below are T cell receptor beta chains from one sample, sequenced in a study of CD8+CD57+ T cells in acquired aplastic anemia. TCRdb reanalysed the reads using MiXCR and keeps one entry per CDR3 protein. The table lists a few hundred thousand distinct CDR3 sequences, roughly 50% of them singletons. Sequenced: sorted CD4+, CD8+, or CD8+CD57+ T cells (not recorded which) from PBMCs. These receptors all stem from a human donor with aplastic anemia. The CDR3 runs from the conserved cysteine through the conserved F or W. The D gene is left open where the match is weak. Clone size is stated in some rows and not others, as once, few, many or a class when expanded.

D gene	V gene	J gene	clone size	CDR3 length	CDR3 protein
TRBD1	TRBV5-4	TRBJ2-2	few	15	CASSWDWDRAGEPFF
-	TRBV6-5	TRBJ1-1	many	14	CASSPAGRGTEAFF
-	TRBV24-1	TRBJ2-5	-	18	CATSDWGRDSRSQETQYF
TRBD2	TRBV15	TRBJ2-1	-	16	CATSSARAGGYNEQFF
-	TRBV7-6	TRBJ2-5	many	17	CASSSMGEEGFQETQYF
-	TRBV6-6	TRBJ1-5	many	13	CASSGAHGQPQHF
TRBD2	TRBV7-3	TRBJ2-1	-	15	CASSPTSGGAFEQFF
-	TRBV5-1	-	-	15	CASRQTGGIYNEQFF
TRBD1	TRBV2	TRBJ2-3	-	16	CASSERSAGGTDTQYF
-	TRBV4-1	TRBJ1-6	-	17	CASSQSGRQVLSSPLHF
-	TRBV6-1	TRBJ1-2	-	16	CASSGVRVPRRYGYTF
-	TRBV7-3	TRBJ1-6	-	13	CASRTDYNSPLHF
TRBD1	TRBV30	TRBJ1-5	-	16	CAWSSLDRVRNQPQHF
-	TRBV14	TRBJ2-5	many	13	CASSAARRETQYF
TRBD1	TRBV2	TRBJ2-1	many	17	CASSRWGPGQGRDEQFF
-	TRBV20-1	TRBJ2-1	-	13	CSARWQHYNEQFF
-	TRBV5-1	TRBJ1-1	many	13	CASSLVRGTEAFF
-	TRBV11-2	TRBJ1-1	few	18	CASSLDTSGGWGNTEAFF
-	TRBV6-1	TRBJ1-5	few	15	CASTGMEALNQPQHF
-	TRBV6-2/TRBV6-3	TRBJ2-7	-	15	CASSYGGTFSYEQYF
TRBD2	TRBV10-3	TRBJ2-3	-	17	CAISESPSGGRTDTQYF
-	TRBV5-1	TRBJ1-1	-	14	CASSYLELDTEAFF
-	TRBV7-6	TRBJ2-3	-	15	CASSSPPGVTDTQYF
TRBD2	TRBV10-1	TRBJ2-7	-	15	CASSYVRGVGYGQYF
TRBD1	TRBV11-3	TRBJ2-5	-	17	CASSLDGTGGGFGVQYF
-	TRBV2	TRBJ2-7	-	12	CASEGNPTEQYF
-	TRBV9	TRBJ2-7	-	14	CASSVEGQSYERYF
TRBD1	TRBV6-1	TRBJ1-2	few	14	CASSPDRGDYGYTF
-	TRBV7-2	TRBJ1-1	-	14	CASSPGHLNTEAFF